This paragraph covers one TCR beta chain sequence. Its antigen is as yet unknown. With V trimmed by 4 bases and J by 4 bases, 9 bases remained unmatched. The CDR3 runs 15 residues. Looked up from germline, CDR1 is SGHRS and CDR2 is YFSETQ. Assay: immunoSEQ multiplex PCR; the TCRdb copy retains only in-frame clones and omits some. The sample has around 140,000 clones; roughly 86% are singletons. The sample is drawn from a study of T cell responses to AZD1222 COVID-19 vaccine. Study-level points and caveats: Mapped onto spike, vaccine-associated CD4 TCRs spanned it and were dominant at 160-218 and 743-854.

Combined were second doses at about 4 or about 12 weeks. V gene TRBV5-1 combines with J gene TRBJ2-3; 7 bases line up with TRBD2. This receptor was obtained from an adult who received the AZD1222 COVID-19 vaccine. Source: peripheral blood, taken 28 days after the second AZD1222 dose. The DNA for the CDR3 is TGCGCCAGCAGCCCCCAGGCGGGAGTGCCAGATACGCAGTATTTT. The encoded protein is CASSPQAGVPDTQYF.